This TCR beta chain was documented in a study of T cells in Graves' hyperthyroidism and ophthalmopathy. Amplification targeted TCR beta CDR3 regions from RNA transcripts. The TCR CDR3 first-round RT-PCR relied on the HTBI primer set. TCRdb re-called the multiplex PCR reads with MiXCR, one entry per CDR3 protein. The sample has some 800,000 distinct CDR3 sequences, around 39% seen once. This clonotype was found many times. V was pared by 5 bases and J by 1 base, with 7 bases of the junction left unmatched. CDR3 size: 15 residues. The germline gives CDR1 SEHNR, CDR2 FQNEAQ (reference sequence). V gene TRBV7-9 combines with J gene TRBJ1-2; 7 positions agree with TRBD1. The sequencing sample was made of blood. This TCR came from a man younger than 35 with Graves' hyperthyroidism. The CDR3: CASSGDRDSNYGYTF. CDR3 in DNA: TGTGCCAGCAGCGGCGACCGGGACAGTAACTATGGCTACACCTTC.